This passage covers 30 T cell receptor beta chains from one sample sequenced in a study of a mutant IDH1 vaccine in newly diagnosed glioma. Indicated time point: week 11, during vaccination. Vaccinated patients received 300 ug of mutant IDH1 20-mer peptide per dose, with topical imiquimod. Clones were sequenced by immunoSEQ multiplex PCR, and TCRdb holds only the in-frame ones, with some missing. The sample shows roughly 62,000 clones, approximately 91% of them seen only once. These receptors' targets are unknown. Sequenced here: PBMCs, sampled from a glioma patient whose treatment included an IDH1 peptide vaccine. Receptors were obtained from a middle-aged man with glioma.

The rearrangement links TRBV19 to TRBJ2-1; TRBD2 matches at 10 bases. Germline trimming cut 4 bases from V and 2 bases from J; bases unmatched to any gene: 2. CDR1 and CDR2 from the germline V gene are LNHDA and SQIVND (reference sequence). The CDR3 loop spans 15 amino acids. The CDR3 loop reads CASSKGLAPYNEQFF. In DNA form, the CDR3 reads TGTGCCAGTAGTAAGGGACTAGCGCCCTACAATGAGCAGTTCTTC.

This chain links TRBV7-6 with TRBJ2-2; 11 bases line up with TRBD1. The V segment lost 4 bases and the J segment 6 bases; nucleotides outside the gene matches: 4. The CDR3 is 15 amino acids. Germline assignment: CDR1 SGHVS and CDR2 FNYEAQ. CDR3 bases: TGTGCCAGCAGCTCTCGGACAGGGGGCCCCGGGGAGCTGTTTTTT. Translated, it gives CASSSRTGGPGELFF.

This chain links TRBV28 with TRBJ2-7; 8 bases are a match to TRBD1. The V and J ends lost 5 bases and 2 bases, in that order; junction bases with no gene match: 2. The CDR3 has 13 amino acids. Germline V gene lookup returns CDR1 MDHEN and CDR2 SYDVKM. CDR3 sequence reads: CASSTQGAYEQYF. The DNA for the CDR3 is TGTGCCAGCAGTACACAGGGGGCCTACGAGCAGTACTTC.

The chain uses TRBV29-1 and TRBJ2-5; D not certain. From germline, CDR1 is SQVTM and CDR2 ANQGSEA. This CDR3 has 13 residues. The V end lost 4 bases, the J end lost 2 bases, and 11 bases lay between the germline ends. CDR3 residues: CSVAPSEQETQYF. The CDR3 DNA is TGCAGCGTTGCCCCTTCCGAGCAAGAGACCCAGTACTTC.

The V call is TRBV2, the J call TRBJ2-3, with TRBD2 matching over 13 bases. The CDR3 contains 14 residues. Germline trimming cut 7 bases from V and 7 bases from J; bases unmatched to any gene: 5. Germline CDR1 and CDR2: SNHLY and FYNNEI. CDR3 sequence reads: CASKTSGGYYTQYF. DNA of the CDR3: TGTGCCAGCAAGACTAGCGGGGGGTATTATACGCAGTATTTT.

The chain is built from TRBV6-1 and TRBJ2-1; D gene uncertain. Germline V gene lookup returns CDR1 MNHNS and CDR2 SASEGT. Trimming stripped 2 bases from V and 4 bases from J, with 12 bases between. This CDR3 has 15 amino acids. This chain's CDR3 is CASSESQESYNEQFF. The DNA of the CDR3 is TGTGCCAGCAGTGAATCGCAGGAGTCGTACAATGAGCAGTTCTTC.

This chain joins TRBV19 and TRBJ1-1; D is possibly TRBD1 (5 bases). Germline CDR1 LNHDA, CDR2 SQIVND (reference sequence). There are 14 residues in the CDR3. The V end was cut by 10 bases, the J end by 4 bases, with 19 bases between. CDR3 DNA: TGTGCCACCGCCCGGGACCTTGATGGCACTGAAGCTTTCTTT. Translated, it gives CATARDLDGTEAFF.

This chain joins TRBV7-2 and TRBJ2-5; weak D call: TRBD1 (5 bases). The tail of the sequence fits TRBJ2-7 better, so the J call may be wrong. The germline CDR1 and CDR2 sequences are SGHTA and FQGNSA. This CDR3 contains 14 residues. In DNA form, the CDR3 reads TGTGCCAGCAGCTTAGACAACAGGAGCTACGAGCAGTACTTC. This encodes CASSLDNRSYEQYF.

The chain links TRBV5-1 to TRBJ1-2; 7 positions agree with TRBD1. With 5 bases clipped from V and 4 bases from J, the junction kept 8 bases outside the gene matches. The CDR3 totals 14 residues. Germline CDR1 and CDR2: SGHRS and YFSETQ. The CDR3 DNA sequence: TGCGCCAGCAGGAGTGAAGGGGGCGGCTATGGCTACACCTTC. It is translated as CASRSEGGGYGYTF.

The V gene is TRBV4-3, the J gene TRBJ2-1; unclear D gene. The CDR3 has 15 amino acids. Germline V gives CDR1 LGHNA, CDR2 YSLEER. V dropped 0 bases and J dropped 4 bases, with 10 bases sitting between them. The CDR3 loop reads CASSQDVMGYNEQFF. The CDR3 region has the DNA TGCGCCAGCAGCCAAGACGTAATGGGTTACAATGAGCAGTTCTTC.

This rearrangement joins TRBV18 to TRBJ2-7; 7 bases align to TRBD1. The V and J ends lost 3 bases and 3 bases, in that order; junction bases with no gene match: 5. CDR3 length equals 14 residues. Germline-derived CDR1 and CDR2 are KGHSH and LQKENI. CDR3 in DNA: TGTGCCAGCTCACCTGAAGGGGACAGCTACGAGCAGTACGTC. This codes for CASSPEGDSYEQYV.

The rearrangement links TRBV11-2 to TRBJ2-2; D unclear. The germline V and J ends were trimmed by 2 bases and 6 bases, with 13 bases remaining between them. Germline loops: CDR1 SGHAT, CDR2 FQNNGV. CDR3 size: 15 residues. The CDR3 DNA follows: TGTGCCAGCAGCTTATCCACCGTCCCCCCCGGGGAGCTGTTTTTT. Its protein is CASSLSTVPPGELFF.

V usage is TRBV14 and J usage is TRBJ2-4; 7 bases fit TRBD2. CDR1 is SGHDN and CDR2 is FVKESK in the germline V gene. V lost 4 bases and J lost 0; bases outside the gene matches: 9. This CDR3 region has 17 residues. The CDR3: CASSLGAGWGAKNIQYF. The CDR3 DNA sequence: TGTGCCAGCAGCCTCGGAGCGGGGTGGGGAGCCAAAAACATTCAGTACTTC.

This clone was seen a single time. The rearrangement links TRBV14 to TRBJ2-3; 8 nucleotides align to TRBD2. V trimming: 6 bases; J trimming: 4 bases; junction bases outside the gene matches: 12. Germline V CDR1 and CDR2: SGHDN, FVKESK. The length of the CDR3 is 16 residues. This CDR3 reads CASRAGPGRAADTQYF. CDR3 nucleotides: TGTGCCAGCAGAGCGGGACCCGGGAGGGCAGCAGATACGCAGTATTTT.

The chain carries TRBV6-5 and TRBJ1-1, with TRBD1 identical over 8 bases. Germline V CDR1 and CDR2: MNHEY, SVGAGI. CDR3 length: 14 amino acids. V was pared by 7 bases and J by 7 bases, with 11 bases of the junction left unmatched. The CDR3: CASTTGQGTIEAFF. CDR3 bases: TGTGCCAGCACCACAGGACAGGGAACCATTGAAGCTTTCTTT.

This sequence joins TRBV19 and TRBJ1-1, with D possibly matching TRBD1 (5 bases). Germline assignment: CDR1 LNHDA and CDR2 SQIVND (reference sequence). The V end was cut by 5 bases, the J end by 3 bases, with 13 bases between. This CDR3 contains 14 residues. The CDR3 sequence: CASSPTGGYTEAFF. The CDR3 nucleotides read TGTGCCAGTAGTCCAACAGGAGGGTACACTGAAGCTTTCTTT.

The rearrangement joins TRBV30 to TRBJ1-1; D gene unclear. The CDR3 consists of 13 residues. Trimming took off 0 bases at V and 0 bases at J, with 5 bases between the two ends. Germline V gives CDR1 GTSNPN, CDR2 SVGIG (reference sequence). CDR3 nucleotide sequence: TGTGCCTGGAGTGTACAGCTGAACACTGAAGCTTTCTTT. Translated, it gives CAWSVQLNTEAFF.

The chain combines TRBV5-1 with TRBJ2-7, with 8 bases lining up with TRBD2. Germline trimming cut 2 bases from V and 5 bases from J; bases unmatched to any gene: 3. The CDR3 covers 13 residues. CDR1 and CDR2 from the germline V gene are SGHRS and YFSETQ. The CDR3 DNA reads TGCGCCAGCAGCTTCGGGGGGGACCACGAGCAGTACTTC. The encoded protein is CASSFGGDHEQYF.

The rearrangement links TRBV28 to TRBJ1-4; D remains ambiguous. CDR3 size: 14 residues. Germline assignment: CDR1 MDHEN and CDR2 SYDVKM. With 8 bases removed from V and 0 bases from J, the gap between germline ends came to 10 bases. This CDR3 reads CASGEHATNEKLFF. In nucleotides, the CDR3 is TGTGCCAGCGGGGAGCATGCAACTAATGAAAAACTGTTTTTT.

The chain couples TRBV5-6 to TRBJ2-5, with 7 bases fitting TRBD2. Germline V gene sequence: CDR1 SGHDT, CDR2 YYEEEE. J lost 3 bases, V lost 4 bases, and 12 bases had no gene match. CDR3 length: 16 amino acids. CDR3 nucleotide sequence: TGTGCCAGCAGCAGGGAGGGAAATTCCGCCAAAGAGACCCAGTACTTC. Residues: CASSREGNSAKETQYF.

The rearrangement uses TRBV7-8 and TRBJ2-7; unclear D gene. This CDR3 region has 16 residues. From germline, CDR1 is SGHVS and CDR2 FQNEAQ. Deletions cut 2 bases from V and 2 bases from J, with 16 bases between. CDR3 sequence reads: CASSLPSSIRAYEQYF. The CDR3 nucleotides are TGTGCCAGCAGCTTACCTTCTTCGATTAGAGCCTACGAGCAGTACTTC.

The V call is TRBV28, the J call TRBJ1-1, with unresolved D. This CDR3 region has 14 residues. Trimming stripped 5 bases from V and 1 base from J, with 11 bases between. Per the germline V gene, CDR1 is MDHEN and CDR2 is SYDVKM. The CDR3 loop is CASSPANGNTEAFF. The CDR3 DNA sequence: TGTGCCAGCAGTCCGGCAAATGGGAACACTGAAGCTTTCTTT.

This sequence joins TRBV7-9 and TRBJ1-4; no clear D. The CDR3 totals 15 residues. Germline assignment: CDR1 SEHNR and CDR2 FQNEAQ (reference sequence). V was pared by 2 bases and J by 0 bases, with 7 bases between. This CDR3 is CASSLQVATNEKLFF. In DNA form, the CDR3 reads TGTGCCAGCAGCTTACAGGTTGCAACTAATGAAAAACTGTTTTTT.

V usage is TRBV21-1 and J usage is TRBJ2-1. TRBV21-1 constitutes a pseudogene. The CDR3 has 18 amino acids. This chain's CDR3 is CASSKDSTLGGCVNEQFF. The DNA for the CDR3 is TGTGCCAGCAGCAAAGACTCCACCCTAGGGGGGTGCGTTAATGAGCAGTTCTTC.

The chain carries TRBV7-3 and TRBJ2-7; 9 nucleotides line up with TRBD2. The trim removed 0 bases at V and 8 bases at J, leaving 8 bases unmatched. The CDR3 sequence is 15 residues long. CDR1 and CDR2 from the germline V gene are SGHTA and FQGTGA. This CDR3 reads CASSLTGGRADKQYF. DNA for the CDR3: TGTGCCAGCAGCTTAACTGGCGGGAGGGCCGATAAGCAGTACTTC.

This sequence joins TRBV19 and TRBJ1-3; D ambiguous. Trimming took off 5 bases at V and 7 bases at J, with 9 bases between the two ends. CDR1 and CDR2 (germline): LNHDA, SQIVND (reference sequence). This CDR3 contains 12 residues. The CDR3 nucleotides read TGTGCCAGTAGTCCCACCAGCAACACCATATATTTT. Its translation: CASSPTSNTIYF.

This rearrangement joins TRBV7-3 to TRBJ2-2; D possibly corresponds to TRBD1 (6 bases). Trimming left V 2 bases short and J 6 bases short, with 13 bases between. Germline V gives CDR1 SGHTA, CDR2 FQGTGA. The CDR3 consists of 15 residues. The CDR3 sequence is CASSLAQGESGELFF. DNA of the CDR3: TGTGCCAGCAGCTTAGCACAGGGAGAATCCGGGGAGCTGTTTTTT.

V usage is TRBV4-1 and J usage is TRBJ2-7; the D is unclear. V was clipped by 0 bases and J by 3 bases, with 15 bases between them. The CDR3 covers 16 residues. Germline V lookup: CDR1 MGHRA, CDR2 YSYEKL. The CDR3 nucleotides read TGCGCCAGCAGCCAAGAAAGTAAGGGCTACCTCTACGAGCAGTACTTC. This encodes CASSQESKGYLYEQYF.

The chain employs TRBV11-2 and TRBJ2-2; no clear D gene. This CDR3 region has 11 residues. V was pared by 4 bases and J by 8 bases, with 5 bases between. In germline, CDR1 is SGHAT, CDR2 FQNNGV. The CDR3 region has the DNA TGTGCCAGCAGCTCCCAGGGGGAGCTGTTTTTT. This gives the protein CASSSQGELFF.

The chain carries TRBV5-4 and TRBJ2-3; 7 bases line up with TRBD2. Germline CDR1 reads SGHNT; CDR2 reads YYREEE (reference sequence). This CDR3 spans 15 amino acids. Trimming at V came to 2 bases and at J to 2 bases, leaving 5 bases not matched to a gene. CDR3 nucleotides: TGTGCCAGCAGCTTTTCAAGCGGGGCCACAGATACGCAGTATTTT. Translated: CASSFSSGATDTQYF. The full variable domain, rest sourced from reference TRBV5-4 and TRBJ2-3, is ETGVTQSPTHLIKTRGQQVTLRCSSQSGHNTVSWYQQALGQGPQFIFQYYREEENGRGNFPPRFSGLQFPNYSSELNVNALELDDSALYLCASSFSSGATDTQYFGPGTRLTVL.